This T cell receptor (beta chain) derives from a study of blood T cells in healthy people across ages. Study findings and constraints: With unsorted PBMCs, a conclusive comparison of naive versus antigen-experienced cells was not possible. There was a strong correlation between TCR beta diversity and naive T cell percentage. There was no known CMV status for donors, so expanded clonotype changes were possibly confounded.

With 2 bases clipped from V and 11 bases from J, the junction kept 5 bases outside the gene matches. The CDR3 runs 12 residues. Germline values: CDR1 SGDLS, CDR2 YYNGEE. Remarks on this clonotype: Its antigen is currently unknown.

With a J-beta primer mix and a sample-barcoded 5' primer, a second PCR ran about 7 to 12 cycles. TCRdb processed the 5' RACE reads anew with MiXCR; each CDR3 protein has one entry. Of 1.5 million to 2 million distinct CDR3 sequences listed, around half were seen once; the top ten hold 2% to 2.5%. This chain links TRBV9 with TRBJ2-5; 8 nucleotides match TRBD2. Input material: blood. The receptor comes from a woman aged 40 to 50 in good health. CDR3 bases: TGTGCCAGCAGCGTTAGCGGGGATGAGCAGTACTTC. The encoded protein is CASSVSGDEQYF.